This TCR beta chain was identified during a study of CD8 T cells in Susac syndrome. Across the whole study: Patients with Susac syndrome were therapy-naive, on corticosteroids, or on intravenous immunoglobulin alone at the time that blood was drawn.

Study results and caveats: In Susac patients, clonal expansion was not detected in CD4+ cells.

TCR beta sequences were obtained from blood CD8+ and CD4+ T cells. RNA in amounts of roughly 0.5 to 1 ug was reverse transcribed with random hexamers. TCR beta CDR3 was amplified by immunoSEQ multiplex PCR. This amplification extended across 54 Vbeta and 13 Jbeta segments. TCRdb processed the immunoSEQ multiplex PCR reads anew with MiXCR; each CDR3 protein has one entry. This table has some 200,000 distinct CDR3 sequences, about 91% appearing once. Concerning this clonotype itself: Its antigen is unknown.

Sequencing used CD4+ T cells from PBMCs. The sequence was collected from a human donor with Susac syndrome.

The CDR3 bases are TGTGCCAGCAGTTACGGAGGAGCCGGGGAGCTGTTTTTT. This translates into CASSYGGAGELFF. The V and J genes are TRBV6-5 and TRBJ2-2, with D possibly matching TRBD2 (5 bases). With 2 bases removed from V and 6 bases from J, the gap between germline ends came to 7 bases. Germline lookup yields CDR1 MNHEY and CDR2 SVGAGI. The CDR3 runs to 13 residues.